The 16 T cell receptor beta chains below all came from one sample that was sequenced in a study of human thymus T cells. TCRdb keeps only in-frame clones here, not all; method: immunoSEQ multiplex PCR. The data hold tens of thousands of clones, with 95% observed a single time. The sample comprised blood. These receptors all come from a girl under two years old with a congenital heart defect but otherwise immunologically healthy.

This sequence joins TRBV6-5 and TRBJ2-3; D gene unclear. Trimming took 2 bases from V and 2 from J, leaving 8 bases between them. This CDR3 has 14 residues. The germline V gene encodes CDR1 MNHEY and CDR2 SVGAGI. CDR3 amino acids: CASSYRVSTDTQYF. Here the CDR3 DNA reads TGTGCCAGCAGTTACCGGGTCTCCACAGATACGCAGTATTTT.

The rearrangement links TRBV4-2 to TRBJ1-5; perhaps TRBD1 as D (5 bases). There are 14 residues in the CDR3. Germline V gene lookup returns CDR1 LGHNA and CDR2 YNFKEQ. V was pared by 0 bases and J by 7 bases, with 10 bases between. The CDR3 DNA reads as TGTGCCAGCAGCCAAGACCGCAGGGCCCAGCCCCAGCATTTT. Protein sequence: CASSQDRRAQPQHF.

The J gene is TRBJ2-1, the V gene TRBV19; D unclear. The V end lost 4 bases, the J end lost 3 bases, and 19 bases lay between the germline ends. The CDR3 extends over 17 amino acids. CDR1 LNHDA and CDR2 SQIVND come from the germline V gene (reference sequence). This chain's CDR3 is CASSTSPIGVGYNEQFF. The DNA of the CDR3 is TGTGCCAGTAGTACCTCTCCGATTGGGGTGGGCTACAATGAGCAGTTCTTC.

The J gene is TRBJ1-5, the V gene TRBV27, with D tentatively TRBD1 (5 bases). V was clipped by 0 bases and J by 7 bases, with 10 bases between them. The CDR3 has 14 amino acids. The V gene's germline CDR1 is MNHEY and CDR2 SMNVEV (reference sequence). The CDR3 nucleotides are TGTGCCAGCAGTTTATCCCCGGGGGGGCAGCCCCAGCATTTT. Protein product: CASSLSPGGQPQHF.

The genes are TRBV28 and TRBJ1-2; tentative D call: TRBD1 (5 bases). The CDR3 is made up of 14 amino acids. Germline CDR1 is MDHEN and CDR2 is SYDVKM. The V end lost 1 base, the J end lost 4 bases, and 10 bases lay between the germline ends. For the CDR3, the DNA is TGTGCCAGCAGTTTATATGGGGCGGGCTATGGCTACACCTTC. Translating gives CASSLYGAGYGYTF.

The CDR3 DNA reads as TGTGCCATCAGTGAGTCGAGTAGCTCCGGGGAGCTGTTTTTT. Protein product: CAISESSSSGELFF. V and J are TRBV10-3 and TRBJ2-2; D ambiguous. Trimming pared 0 bases from V and 6 bases from J, leaving 8 bases between. The CDR3 is 14 amino acids. Germline-derived CDR1 and CDR2 are ENHRY and SYGVKD.

J is TRBJ2-1 and V is TRBV6-4, with D perhaps matching TRBD2 (6 bases). Trimming took off 6 bases at V and 0 bases at J, with 12 bases between the two ends. Germline V CDR1 and CDR2: MRHNA, SNTAGT. CDR3 length: 15 residues. The CDR3 DNA reads TGTGCCAGCAGCAAGGTAGCGGACTCCTACAATGAGCAGTTCTTC. As protein: CASSKVADSYNEQFF.

This clone was counted a single time. The rearrangement links TRBV7-9 to TRBJ1-3; 7 bases fit TRBD1. The CDR3 length is 15 residues. With V trimmed by 5 bases and J by 0 bases, 4 bases remained unmatched. CDR1 is SEHNR and CDR2 is FQNEAQ in the germline V gene (reference sequence). The CDR3 is CASSPGQSSGNTIYF. In DNA, the CDR3 is TGTGCCAGCAGCCCGGGACAGTCCTCTGGAAACACCATATATTTT.

This chain connects TRBV5-1 to TRBJ2-1; TRBD2 might be the D (6 bases). This CDR3 has 14 amino acids. Germline CDR1 is SGHRS and CDR2 is YFSETQ. Trimming stripped 2 bases from V and 11 bases from J, with 17 bases between. CDR3 in DNA: TGCGCCAGCAGCTTAGCGGGCCCCACAAAGCAGCAGTTCTTC. It encodes CASSLAGPTKQQFF.

This sequence joins TRBV28 and TRBJ2-7; 8 nucleotides line up with TRBD2. Germline lookup yields CDR1 MDHEN and CDR2 SYDVKM. After removal of 5 bases from V and 3 bases from J, the junction contained 9 bases not matched to a gene. The CDR3 sequence is 15 residues long. CDR3 sequence reads: CASSPRSGRIYEQYF. CDR3 nucleotide sequence: TGTGCCAGCAGTCCCCGCAGCGGGAGAATCTACGAGCAGTACTTC.

The CDR3: CASSSYPWQGELFF. Written as DNA, the CDR3 is TGTGCCAGCAGCTCGTATCCCTGGCAGGGGGAACTGTTTTTT. V is TRBV7-2 and J is TRBJ1-4; 7 bases agree with TRBD1. The CDR3 extends over 14 amino acids. J lost 12 bases, V lost 4 bases, and 11 bases had no gene match. CDR1 SGHTA and CDR2 FQGNSA come from the germline V gene.

This chain links TRBV7-9 with TRBJ2-3, with unresolved D. The CDR3 has 14 amino acids. Germline CDR1 and CDR2: SEHNR and FQNEAQ (reference sequence). V was clipped by 0 bases and J by 5 bases, with 9 bases between them. The CDR3 DNA is TGTGCCAGCAGCTTAGCGAGACTTGGAGATACGCAGTATTTT. Translated: CASSLARLGDTQYF.

The chain uses TRBV11-2 and TRBJ2-5, with 9 bases matching TRBD1. Losses at the gene ends were 1 base for V and 2 bases for J; bases not matched to a gene: 5. Germline-derived CDR1 and CDR2 are SGHAT and FQNNGV. This CDR3 region has 16 residues. This CDR3 is CASSLVTGGEQETQYF. As DNA, the CDR3 is TGTGCCAGCAGCTTAGTGACAGGGGGGGAGCAAGAGACCCAGTACTTC.

The chain uses TRBV30 and TRBJ2-6; D remains unclear. The ends were cut back, 3 bases at V and 0 bases at J, with 9 bases in the middle. This CDR3 spans 15 amino acids. Germline CDR1 reads GTSNPN; CDR2 reads SVGIG (reference sequence). CDR3 sequence: CAWRYGVSGANVLTF. The CDR3 DNA is TGTGCCTGGAGATACGGAGTCTCTGGGGCCAACGTCCTGACTTTC.

DNA for the CDR3: TGTGCCAGCAGCTTACCAGGGGGCTCTGCTTTCTTT. This translates into CASSLPGGSAFF. The genes are TRBV7-6 and TRBJ1-1; 8 bases are shared with TRBD1. The germline CDR1 and CDR2 sequences are SGHVS and FNYEAQ. CDR3 length equals 12 residues. V dropped 2 bases and J dropped 11; count of bases not matched to a gene: 4.

This clone was observed once. The chain has TRBV19 and TRBJ2-1; D is possibly TRBD2 (5 bases). Germline assignment: CDR1 LNHDA and CDR2 SQIVND (reference sequence). The V end was cut by 5 bases, the J end by 4 bases, with 24 bases between. The CDR3 totals 18 residues. In DNA form, the CDR3 reads TGTGCCAGTAGTGCAAGGACCATAGGGAGCTTAAAGTACAATGAGCAGTTCTTC. This sequence encodes CASSARTIGSLKYNEQFF.